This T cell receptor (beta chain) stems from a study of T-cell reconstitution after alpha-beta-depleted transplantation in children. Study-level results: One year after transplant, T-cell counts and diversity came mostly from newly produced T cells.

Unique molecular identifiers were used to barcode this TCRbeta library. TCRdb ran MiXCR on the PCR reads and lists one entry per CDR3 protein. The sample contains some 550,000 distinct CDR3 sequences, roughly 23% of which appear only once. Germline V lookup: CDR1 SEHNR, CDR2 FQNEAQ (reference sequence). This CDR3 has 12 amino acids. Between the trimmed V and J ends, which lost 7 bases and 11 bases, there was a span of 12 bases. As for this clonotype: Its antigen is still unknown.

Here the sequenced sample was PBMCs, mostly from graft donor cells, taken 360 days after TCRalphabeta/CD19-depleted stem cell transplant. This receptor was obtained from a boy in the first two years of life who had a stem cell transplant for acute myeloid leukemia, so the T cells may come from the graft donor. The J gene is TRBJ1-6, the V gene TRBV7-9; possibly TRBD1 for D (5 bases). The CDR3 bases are TGTGCCAGCACCCCAGGGAGGGCACCCCTCCACTTT. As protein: CASTPGRAPLHF. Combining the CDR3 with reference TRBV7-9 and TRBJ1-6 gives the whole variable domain DTGVSQNPRHKITKRGQNVTFRCDPISEHNRLYWYRQTLGQGPEFLTYFQNEAQLEKSRLLSDRFSAERPKGSFSTLEIQRTEQGDSAMYLCASTPGRAPLHFGNGTRLTVT.